The next 15 T cell receptor beta chains were all read from a single sample in a study of blood T cell repertoires in COVID-19. Profiling relied on immunoSEQ multiplex PCR, and the TCRdb table lists in-frame clones only, not all of them. The sample lists about 360,000 clones, 88% occurring once. Sequencing was carried out using PBMCs or T cells enriched from blood (not recorded which). These receptors were collected from a woman in her 40s with acute COVID-19.

This clone appeared a few times. This chain joins TRBV19 and TRBJ2-3; 8 bases are a match to TRBD1. The V gene end was trimmed by 6 bases and the J gene end by 4 bases; junction bases not matched to a gene: 12. The CDR3 runs to 16 residues. Germline CDR1 LNHDA, CDR2 SQIVND (reference sequence). The CDR3 bases are TGTGCCAGTAGATCCAGGGGGCCTTCCACTGCAGATACGCAGTATTTT. Protein product: CASRSRGPSTADTQYF. The full variable domain, in which reference TRBV19 and TRBJ2-3 provide the parts outside the CDR3, is DGGITQSPKYLFRKEGQNVTLSCEQNLNHDAMYWYRQDPGQGLRLIYYSQIVNDFQKGDIAEGYSVSREKKESFPLTVTSAQKNPTAFYLCASRSRGPSTADTQYFGPGTRLTVL.

About this clone itself: This CDR3 is also generated by other DNA sequences in the sample. V usage is TRBV2 and J usage is TRBJ1-2; 7 bases map to TRBD1. V shed 6 bases, J shed 0 bases, and the junction held 4 bases outside the gene matches. The CDR3 extends over 14 amino acids. Germline V CDR1 and CDR2: SNHLY, FYNNEI. The CDR3 nucleotides are TGTGCCAGCAGGGGGGACAGAGCTAACTATGGCTACACCTTC. Its translation: CASRGDRANYGYTF.

The V gene is TRBV20-1, the J gene TRBJ1-1; D possibly corresponds to TRBD1 (6 bases). The length of the CDR3 is 15 residues. V lost 6 bases to trimming and J lost 5 bases, with 22 bases between them. The germline V gene has CDR1 DFQATT and CDR2 SNEGSKA (reference sequence). CDR3 sequence: CSASYPGGARTEAFF. CDR3 nucleotide sequence: TGCAGTGCGAGTTACCCGGGGGGCGCTAGGACTGAAGCTTTCTTT.

The chain uses TRBV5-6 and TRBJ2-3, with 10 bases matching TRBD2. Germline V lookup: CDR1 SGHDT, CDR2 YYEEEE. The length of the CDR3 is 15 residues. V shed 5 bases and J 4 bases; nucleotides not matched to a gene: 7. CDR3 bases: TGTGCCAGCAGTCCCTTGAGCGGGGGGGCAGATACGCAGTATTTT. Translated, it gives CASSPLSGGADTQYF.

A word on this clone: Sequence at one end of the junction differs from germline and may be a read error. The chain couples TRBV6-1 to TRBJ1-2; 7 nucleotides agree with TRBD1. CDR1 is MNHNS and CDR2 is SASEGT in the germline V gene. There are 16 residues in the CDR3. The CDR3 reads CASREVPTGQTYGYTF. CDR3 DNA: TGTGCCAGCAGGGAAGTCCCCACGGGACAGACCTATGGCTACACCTTC.

The chain employs TRBV10-2 and TRBJ1-1; 7 bases agree with TRBD1. CDR1 is WSHSY and CDR2 is SAAADI in the germline V gene. J gave up 5 bases and V 4 bases, and 4 bases lay outside the gene matches. The CDR3 is made up of 13 amino acids. The CDR3 DNA reads as TGCGCCAGCAGTGGACAGGGAGGTACTGAAGCTTTCTTT. Its translation is CASSGQGGTEAFF.

As concerns this clone: Other DNA sequences in the sample encode the same CDR3. The chain joins TRBV29-1 to TRBJ2-7; tentatively, D is TRBD1 (6 bases). Germline loops: CDR1 SQVTM, CDR2 ANQGSEA. Trimming removed 0 bases at V and 4 bases at J, with 7 bases between. The CDR3 extends over 12 amino acids. In nucleotides, the CDR3 is TGCAGCGTTGAAGACAGGGGTTACGAGCAGTACTTC. This encodes CSVEDRGYEQYF.

The chain employs TRBV3-1 (or the pseudogene TRBV3-2) and TRBJ2-1; the match to TRBD2 covers 8 bases. The CDR3 contains 17 residues. Germline V gene sequence: CDR1 LGHDT, CDR2 YNNKEL (reference sequence). V was pared by 4 bases and J by 4 bases, with 12 bases of the junction left unmatched. CDR3 sequence (DNA): TGTGCCAGCAGCCCGCTTTCCGGGACTAGATCTTACAATGAGCAGTTCTTC. Amino acids: CASSPLSGTRSYNEQFF.

The rearrangement links TRBV21-1 to TRBJ2-3; the table's D call, TRBD2, was not checked against the DNA. TRBV21-1 is shown as a pseudogene. The CDR3 has 15 amino acids. The CDR3: CASTYLRGAKNTQYF. The CDR3 coding sequence is TGTGCCAGCACCTACTTGCGGGGGGCCAAAAATACGCAGTATTTT.

The gene calls are TRBV2 and TRBJ1-2; 11 bases match TRBD1. V was clipped by 6 bases and J by 7 bases; unmatched bases: 7. Germline V gene sequence: CDR1 SNHLY, CDR2 FYNNEI. There are 14 residues in the CDR3. CDR3 sequence reads: CASRGDRGVAGYTF. In nucleotides, the CDR3 is TGTGCCAGCAGGGGGGACAGGGGGGTGGCTGGCTACACCTTC.

The chain couples TRBV15 to TRBJ1-6; D gene uncertain. CDR1 is LNHNV and CDR2 is YYDKDF in the germline V gene (reference sequence). The CDR3 is 13 residues long. The V gene lost 4 bases and the J gene lost 3 bases, with 4 bases spanning the gap. The DNA of the CDR3 is TGTGCCACCAGCACCTTCTATAATTCACCCCTCCACTTT. It specifies CATSTFYNSPLHF.

The genes are TRBV7-9 and TRBJ2-7; 9 positions match TRBD2. Trimming cost V 1 base and J 1 base; bases outside gene matches: 8. Per germline, CDR1 SEHNR and CDR2 FQNEAQ (reference sequence). This CDR3 comprises 17 residues. CDR3 residues: CASSLGNPGLASYEQYF. CDR3 DNA sequence: TGTGCCAGCAGCTTAGGAAACCCGGGACTAGCATCCTACGAGCAGTACTTC.

This chain uses TRBV19 with TRBJ1-6; D gene uncertain. This CDR3 has 15 residues. The ends were cut back, 5 bases at V and 10 bases at J, with 18 bases in the middle. Germline loops: CDR1 LNHDA, CDR2 SQIVND (reference sequence). The CDR3 DNA is TGTGCCAGTAGTCCATCCCCGGGGAACGGGTCACCCCTCCACTTT. Protein sequence: CASSPSPGNGSPLHF.

V and J are TRBV3-1 (or the pseudogene TRBV3-2) and TRBJ1-2, with D uncertain. Germline-derived CDR1 and CDR2 are LGHDT and YNNKEL (reference sequence). Trimming pared 4 bases from V and 1 base from J, leaving 19 bases between. The CDR3 sequence is 17 residues long. The CDR3 sequence is CASSRSTGSYINYGYTF. The CDR3 nucleotides read TGTGCCAGCAGCCGAAGTACCGGGTCCTATATTAACTATGGCTACACCTTC.

The chain couples TRBV27 to TRBJ1-1; 8 bases are a match to TRBD1. Germline CDR1 reads MNHEY; CDR2 reads SMNVEV (reference sequence). V was clipped by 6 bases and J by 11 bases; unmatched bases: 11. The CDR3 has 13 residues. This CDR3 is CASRKQGELRAFF. CDR3 nucleotides: TGTGCCAGCAGGAAACAGGGGGAACTTCGGGCTTTCTTT.